This T cell receptor (beta chain) comes out of a study of monozygotic twins with cystic fibrosis. CDR1 SGDLS and CDR2 YYNGEE come from the germline V gene. The CDR3 sequence is 14 residues long. V was pared by 3 bases and J by 2 bases, with 4 bases of the junction left unmatched. Clones were read by immunoSEQ multiplex PCR, and TCRdb kept only the in-frame ones, dropping some. The sample yields approximately 28,000 clones, roughly 80% seen once. Sequencing input: blood. The gene calls are TRBV9 and TRBJ2-7; 8 positions agree with TRBD1. The source of this sequence is a girl aged 2 to 10 with cystic fibrosis. CDR3 sequence: CASSAGQVAYEQYF. CDR3 sequence (DNA): TGTGCCAGCAGCGCGGGACAGGTTGCCTACGAGCAGTACTTC.